The 2 T cell receptor beta chains below were found in one sample sequenced in a study of memory CD4+ T cells and cytomegalovirus serostatus. Generated by immunoSEQ multiplex PCR, the TCRdb table keeps only in-frame clones and is missing some. The data hold about 80,000 clones, with approximately 84% observed a single time. Single viable CD3+CD4+CD8-CD45RO+ cells were sorted as the memory CD4+ T cells. The sequencing sample was made of memory CD4+ T cells from blood. The origin of the receptors is an adult in good health and CMV-seronegative.

The chain uses TRBV19 and TRBJ2-7; D might be TRBD1 (5 bases). The CDR3 loop spans 15 amino acids. Per the germline V gene, CDR1 is LNHDA and CDR2 is SQIVND (reference sequence). V was trimmed by 5 bases and J by 0 bases, leaving 14 bases between them. The CDR3 DNA sequence: TGTGCCAGTAGTGCCGTGGCAGGGCGCTCCTACGAGCAGTACTTC. It translates to CASSAVAGRSYEQYF.

The chain combines TRBV18 with TRBJ2-5; unclear D gene. The CDR3 contains 14 residues. Trimming took off 3 bases at V and 5 bases at J, with 13 bases between the two ends. Germline lookup yields CDR1 KGHSH and CDR2 LQKENI. CDR3 amino acids: CASSPRKAEETQYF. The CDR3 DNA is TGTGCCAGCTCACCTCGAAAAGCCGAGGAGACCCAGTACTTC.